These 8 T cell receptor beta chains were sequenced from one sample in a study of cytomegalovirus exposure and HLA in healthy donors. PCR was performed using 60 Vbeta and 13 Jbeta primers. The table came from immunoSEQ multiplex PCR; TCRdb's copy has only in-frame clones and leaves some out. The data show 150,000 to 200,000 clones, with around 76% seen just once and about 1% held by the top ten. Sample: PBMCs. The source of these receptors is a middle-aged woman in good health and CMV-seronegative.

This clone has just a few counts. The CDR3 protein is CASSYRDSYNEQFF. The CDR3 bases are TGTGCCAGCAGCTACAGGGACAGCTACAATGAGCAGTTCTTC. J is TRBJ2-1 and V is TRBV5-5; 7 bases fit TRBD1. There are 14 residues in the CDR3. Trimming removed 3 bases from V and 3 bases from J; junction bases left unmatched: 3. Germline-derived CDR1 and CDR2 are SGHKS and YYEKEE (reference sequence).

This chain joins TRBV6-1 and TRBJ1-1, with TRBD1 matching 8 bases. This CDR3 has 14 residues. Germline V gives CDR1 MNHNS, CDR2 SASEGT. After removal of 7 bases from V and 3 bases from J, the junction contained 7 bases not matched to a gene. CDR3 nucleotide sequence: TGTGCCAGCATCCCGACAGGGGATTACACTGAAGCTTTCTTT. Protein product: CASIPTGDYTEAFF.

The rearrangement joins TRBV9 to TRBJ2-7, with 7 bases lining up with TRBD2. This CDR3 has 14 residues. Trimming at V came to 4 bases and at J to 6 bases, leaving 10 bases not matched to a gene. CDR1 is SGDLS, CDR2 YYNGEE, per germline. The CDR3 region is CASSPAGTTGEQYF. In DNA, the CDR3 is TGTGCCAGCAGCCCCGCCGGGACTACGGGCGAGCAGTACTTC.

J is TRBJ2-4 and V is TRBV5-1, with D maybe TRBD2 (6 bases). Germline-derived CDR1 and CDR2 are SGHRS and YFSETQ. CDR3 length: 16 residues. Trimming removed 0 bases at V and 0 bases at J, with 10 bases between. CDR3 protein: CASSLEAGTAKNIQYF. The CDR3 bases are TGCGCCAGCAGCTTGGAGGCGGGGACAGCCAAAAACATTCAGTACTTC.

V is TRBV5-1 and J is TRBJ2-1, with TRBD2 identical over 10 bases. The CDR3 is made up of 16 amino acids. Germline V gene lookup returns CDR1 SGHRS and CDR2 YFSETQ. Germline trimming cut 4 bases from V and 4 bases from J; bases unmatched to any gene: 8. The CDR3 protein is CASSPTSGDPYNEQFF. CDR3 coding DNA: TGCGCCAGCAGCCCTACTAGCGGGGACCCATACAATGAGCAGTTCTTC.

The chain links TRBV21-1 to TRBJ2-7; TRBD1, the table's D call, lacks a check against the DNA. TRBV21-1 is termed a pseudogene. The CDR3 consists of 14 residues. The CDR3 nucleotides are TGTGCCAGCAGCAAAGTAGGGGGCGAAGGCGAGCAGTACTTC. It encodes CASSKVGGEGEQYF.

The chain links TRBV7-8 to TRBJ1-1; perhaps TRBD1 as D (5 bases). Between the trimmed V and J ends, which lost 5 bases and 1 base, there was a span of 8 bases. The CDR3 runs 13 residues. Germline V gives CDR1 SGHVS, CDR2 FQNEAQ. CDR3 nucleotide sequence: TGTGCCAGCAGCACGCAGGGGAACACTGAAGCTTTCTTT. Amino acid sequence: CASSTQGNTEAFF.

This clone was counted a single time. CDR3 nucleotides: TGTGCCAGCAGTGACAAATCGAGACAATGGAACACTGAAGCTTTCTTT. Translated: CASSDKSRQWNTEAFF. The chain links TRBV6-1 to TRBJ1-1; D remains ambiguous. CDR3 size: 16 residues. Germline CDR1 is MNHNS and CDR2 is SASEGT. V lost 3 bases and J 1 base, leaving 15 bases between the germline ends.